One and the same sample provided the 16 T cell receptor beta chains below, sequenced in a study of response to subunit inactivated influenza vaccine. MiXCR, run by TCRdb on the RT-PCR reads, gives a single entry per CDR3 protein. This sample yields 300,000 to 350,000 distinct CDR3 sequences, of which 20% to 25% are seen a single time; around 10% belongs to the top ten. The sample consisted of PBMCs from blood, taken 21 months after vaccination. Source of these receptors: a man aged 45 to 75 who received an inactivated influenza vaccine.

This clonotype is medium-sized (0.01 to 0.1%). The chain employs TRBV10-3 and TRBJ1-2; D gene unclear. Trimming pared 6 bases from V and 0 bases from J, leaving 11 bases between. The CDR3 extends over 14 amino acids. The germline V gene has CDR1 ENHRY and CDR2 SYGVKD. The CDR3 nucleotides read TGTGCCATCAGCGAGGACGCTACTAACTATGGCTACACCTTC. Translating gives CAISEDATNYGYTF.

At least ten counts were recorded for this clonotype. V is TRBV12-3 or TRBV12-4 and J is TRBJ1-2; TRBD1 is a possible D gene (5 bases). This CDR3 has 16 amino acids. V was clipped by 2 bases and J by 0 bases, with 13 bases between them. The CDR3 DNA follows: TGTGCCAGCAGTTTATCCTACAGGAGCTCTAACTATGGCTACACCTTC. Translation gives CASSLSYRSSNYGYTF.

V usage is TRBV12-3 or TRBV12-4 and J usage is TRBJ2-7; D uncertain. This CDR3 is built from 13 residues. V lost 7 bases, J lost 1 base, and 11 bases lay in between. Written as DNA, the CDR3 is TGTGCCAGCATGCCAGGCCCATCCTACGAGCAGTACTTC. It translates to CASMPGPSYEQYF.

J is TRBJ2-2 and V is TRBV19, with 10 bases that match TRBD1. V lost 11 bases, J lost 2 bases, and 5 bases stayed unmatched. This CDR3 is built from 14 residues. Germline CDR1 reads LNHDA; CDR2 reads SQIVND (reference sequence). The CDR3 region is CAADRGTNTGELFF. For the CDR3, the DNA is TGTGCCGCGGACAGGGGGACTAACACCGGGGAGCTGTTTTTT.

This clonotype was detected a few times. This sequence joins TRBV4-3 and TRBJ1-2; D gene uncertain. CDR1 LGHNA and CDR2 YSLEER come from the germline V gene. This CDR3 is 17 amino acids long. The V end lost 0 bases, the J end lost 4 bases, and 18 bases lay between the germline ends. In nucleotides, the CDR3 is TGCGCCAGCAGCCAAGACGCCGCCCGTAGGACGGCCTATGGCTACACCTTC. This translates into CASSQDAARRTAYGYTF.

J is TRBJ2-5 and V is TRBV7-2; 9 bases line up with TRBD2. CDR1 and CDR2 (germline): SGHTA, FQGNSA. There are 16 residues in the CDR3. Trimming at V came to 1 base and at J to 2 bases, leaving 5 bases not matched to a gene. CDR3: CASSLGGSGGQETQYF. Here the CDR3 DNA reads TGTGCCAGCAGCTTAGGTGGTAGCGGGGGTCAAGAGACCCAGTACTTC.

This clonotype was counted between two and nine times. V usage is TRBV28 and J usage is TRBJ2-7; D possibly matches TRBD1 or TRBD2 (8 bases each). Trimming shortened V by 6 bases and J by 6 bases, and 21 bases separated the two germline ends. The CDR3 consists of 15 residues. CDR1 is MDHEN and CDR2 is SYDVKM in the germline V gene. CDR3 nucleotide sequence: TGTGCCAGCAGCATCGGGGGGGGGACAGGTCCCGAGCAGTACTTC. This sequence encodes CASSIGGGTGPEQYF. The variable domain in full, completed from reference TRBV28 and TRBJ2-7, reads DVKVTQSSRYLVKRTGEKVFLECVQDMDHENMFWYRQDPGLGLRLIYFSYDVKMKEKGDIPEGYSVSREKKERFSLILESASTNQTSMYLCASSIGGGTGPEQYFGPGTRLTVT.

This clonotype was counted a few times. The chain combines TRBV4-1 with TRBJ1-2; 9 bases line up with TRBD1. CDR3 length: 14 residues. The germline V gene encodes CDR1 MGHRA and CDR2 YSYEKL. The V segment lost 7 bases and the J segment 4 bases; nucleotides outside the gene matches: 7. CDR3 DNA: TGCGCCAGCACCGAGGGACAGGGAATCTATGGCTACACCTTC. Residues: CASTEGQGIYGYTF.

The chain couples TRBV5-1 to TRBJ1-1; the match to TRBD1 covers 10 bases. Looked up from germline, CDR1 is SGHRS and CDR2 is YFSETQ. CDR3 length: 13 amino acids. J lost 11 bases, V lost 4 bases, and 8 bases had no gene match. CDR3 in amino acids: CASSPEDRGFAFF. The CDR3 DNA reads as TGCGCCAGCAGCCCCGAGGACAGGGGGTTCGCTTTCTTT. The complete variable domain, with remaining parts taken from reference TRBV5-1 and TRBJ1-1, reads KAGVTQTPRYLIKTRGQQVTLSCSPISGHRSVSWYQQTPGQGLQFLFEYFSETQRNKGNFPGRFSGRQFSNSRSEMNVSTLELGDSALYLCASSPEDRGFAFFGQGTRLTVV.

This clonotype was counted between two and nine times. The chain uses TRBV28 and TRBJ1-6, with a possible D match to TRBD1 (5 bases). Trimming took off 8 bases at V and 0 bases at J, with 17 bases between the two ends. CDR1 and CDR2 (germline): MDHEN, SYDVKM. CDR3 length: 17 residues. CDR3 bases: TGTGCCAGCGGAAGTATCTGGGGGAGCTCCTATAATTCACCCCTCCACTTT. This sequence encodes CASGSIWGSSYNSPLHF.

The V call is TRBV20-1, the J call TRBJ2-1; TRBD2 might be the D (6 bases). The CDR3 has 13 amino acids. Trimming stripped 5 bases from V and 9 bases from J, with 17 bases between. Germline CDR1 is DFQATT and CDR2 is SNEGSKA (reference sequence). CDR3 loop: CSALYQTRGEQFF. DNA of the CDR3: TGCAGTGCTCTATACCAGACTAGGGGTGAGCAGTTCTTC.

This clonotype was picked up a small number of times. The gene calls are TRBV5-1 and TRBJ1-1; the match to TRBD1 covers 12 bases. V gave up 4 bases and J gave up 4 bases; unmatched junction bases: 8. Germline assignment: CDR1 SGHRS and CDR2 YFSETQ. The CDR3 consists of 16 residues. The CDR3 DNA is TGCGCCAGCAGCCCCTTAGGGGACAGGGGGCCCACTGAAGCTTTCTTT. It is translated as CASSPLGDRGPTEAFF.

This clonotype appeared a few times. The J gene is TRBJ1-5, the V gene TRBV18; D is possibly TRBD1 (6 bases). The CDR3 covers 15 residues. The germline V gene has CDR1 KGHSH and CDR2 LQKENI. V shed 2 bases and J shed 1 base, with 9 bases lying between them. Here the CDR3 DNA reads TGTGCCAGCTCACCAACCCAGGGGAGCAATCAGCCCCAGCATTTT. This translates into CASSPTQGSNQPQHF.

This rearrangement joins TRBV28 to TRBJ2-7; D is uncertain. Germline lookup yields CDR1 MDHEN and CDR2 SYDVKM. V was cut by 6 bases and J by 4 bases, with 7 bases left in between. The CDR3 is 11 residues long. This chain's CDR3 is CASRSPYEQYF. CDR3 sequence (DNA): TGTGCCAGCAGATCCCCATACGAGCAGTACTTC.

This clonotype turned up a few times. This sequence joins TRBV7-2 and TRBJ1-1, with a possible D match to TRBD1 (6 bases). This CDR3 comprises 14 residues. V was cut by 1 base and J by 1 base, with 7 bases left in between. Germline V CDR1 and CDR2: SGHTA, FQGNSA. The CDR3 nucleotides are TGTGCCAGCAGCTTAGTGGGACAGAACACTGAAGCTTTCTTT. This encodes CASSLVGQNTEAFF.

V gene TRBV29-1 combines with J gene TRBJ2-3, with D perhaps given as TRBD1 or TRBD2 (5 bases each). Germline V lookup: CDR1 SQVTM, CDR2 ANQGSEA. The CDR3 extends over 13 amino acids. V was pared by 6 bases and J by 0 bases, with 10 bases between. CDR3 sequence (DNA): TGCAGCGTAGAGGGGCGGAGCACAGATACGCAGTATTTT. Its translation: CSVEGRSTDTQYF.